These 17 T cell receptor beta chains were sequenced from one sample in a study of human T cells and chemical hapten exposure. TCRdb re-called the RACE reads with MiXCR, one entry per CDR3 protein. The sample has some 190,000 distinct CDR3 sequences, 20% to 25% seen once. The time point denotes: patch test 1, 2 weeks after DPC sensitization. Treatment reported: therapeutic diphenylcyclopropenone sensitization with weekly scalp DPC. The sample was whole blood, taken in connection with sensitization to the hapten diphenylcyclopropenone (DPC). These receptors were collected from a woman aged 45-65 years with alopecia areata. Some clones in this sample may be carry-over from other donors' samples.

This clonotype occurred many times. This CDR3 reads CASSLGIWGQETQYF. CDR3 in DNA: TGTGCCAGCAGCTTGGGAATATGGGGCCAAGAGACCCAGTACTTC. The chain combines TRBV5-6 with TRBJ2-5; D not resolved. Germline V gene lookup returns CDR1 SGHDT and CDR2 YYEEEE. Trimming removed 0 bases from V and 1 base from J, with 10 bases in between. The CDR3 spans 15 residues. Supplemented by reference TRBV5-6 and TRBJ2-5, the full variable domain reads DAGVTQSPTHLIKTRGQQVTLRCSPKSGHDTVSWYQQALGQGPQFIFQYYEEEERQRGNFPDRFSGHQFPNYSSELNVNALLLGDSALYLCASSLGIWGQETQYFGPGTRLLVL.

V usage is TRBV20-1 and J usage is TRBJ1-2, with TRBD1 matching over 9 bases. Per the germline V gene, CDR1 is DFQATT and CDR2 is SNEGSKA (reference sequence). V lost 5 bases to trimming and J lost 8 bases; unmatched junction nucleotides: 15. This CDR3 contains 15 residues. The CDR3 coding sequence is TGCAGTGCTCGTGATCCCGGGACAGGGACAGACGGCTACACCTTC. It specifies CSARDPGTGTDGYTF.

This clonotype was seen a handful of times. CDR3 bases: TGTGCCATCAGTCCATCCGACAGGGCTCTGGGTCAGCCCCAGCATTTT. Translating it yields CAISPSDRALGQPQHF. The chain recombines TRBV10-3 with TRBJ1-5; 7 bases map to TRBD1. Germline CDR1 reads ENHRY; CDR2 reads SYGVKD. The CDR3 runs to 16 residues. V shed 5 bases and J 6 bases; nucleotides not matched to a gene: 13.

This clonotype was counted only a few times. This rearrangement joins TRBV13 to TRBJ2-7; D is ambiguous. Trimming pared 0 bases from V and 6 bases from J, leaving 12 bases between. The CDR3 is made up of 14 amino acids. Per germline, CDR1 PRHDT and CDR2 FYEKMQ (reference sequence). CDR3 protein: CASSLGRLVIEQYF. CDR3 coding DNA: TGTGCCAGCAGCTTAGGCAGGCTAGTTATCGAGCAGTACTTC. The whole variable domain, filled in from reference TRBV13 and TRBJ2-7, reads AAGVIQSPRHLIKEKRETATLKCYPIPRHDTVYWYQQGPGQDPQFLISFYEKMQSDKGSIPDRFSAQQFSDYHSELNMSSLELGDSALYFCASSLGRLVIEQYFGPGTRLTVT.

This clonotype was observed a single time. The chain links TRBV6-1 to TRBJ1-1, with D possibly being TRBD1 (6 bases). Per the germline V gene, CDR1 is MNHNS and CDR2 is SASEGT. V lost 9 bases, J lost 0 bases, and 14 bases lay in between. The CDR3 totals 14 residues. The CDR3 sequence: CASSGGAMNTEAFF. CDR3 nucleotide sequence: TGTGCCAGTTCGGGGGGGGCAATGAACACTGAAGCTTTCTTT.

The rearrangement uses TRBV28 and TRBJ2-7; 10 nucleotides align to TRBD1. V dropped 5 bases and J dropped 0; count of bases not matched to a gene: 4. There are 15 residues in the CDR3. Germline CDR1 and CDR2: MDHEN and SYDVKM. The CDR3 here is CASSTRTGGSYEQYF. CDR3 coding DNA: TGTGCCAGCAGTACAAGGACAGGGGGCTCCTACGAGCAGTACTTC.

The chain has TRBV20-1 and TRBJ2-7; 8 nucleotides align to TRBD2. This CDR3 comprises 15 residues. The V gene end was trimmed by 0 bases and the J gene end by 4 bases; junction bases not matched to a gene: 8. Germline V CDR1 and CDR2: DFQATT, SNEGSKA (reference sequence). The CDR3 here is CSARDPGGLGYEQYF. The CDR3 DNA is TGCAGTGCTAGAGATCCCGGGGGACTAGGGTACGAGCAGTACTTC.

This rearrangement joins TRBV10-3 to TRBJ2-2; D call uncertain. The CDR3 spans 14 residues. V shed 9 bases and J shed 1 base, with 12 bases lying between them. Germline lookup yields CDR1 ENHRY and CDR2 SYGVKD. In DNA, the CDR3 is TGTGCCATTAACCACCCTCTGAACACCGGGGAGCTGTTTTTT. This gives the protein CAINHPLNTGELFF.

This clonotype has just one count. This chain links TRBV30 with TRBJ1-5, with D perhaps TRBD1 (5 bases). CDR1 GTSNPN and CDR2 SVGIG come from the germline V gene (reference sequence). V lost 4 bases and J lost 7, with 11 bases in between. The CDR3 consists of 12 residues. The CDR3 DNA follows: TGTGCCTGGACCATAGGGGACCAGCCCCAGCATTTT. It is translated as CAWTIGDQPQHF.

This clonotype appeared a few times. This chain links TRBV15 with TRBJ2-5; unclear D gene. Trimming took 1 base from V and 3 from J, leaving 12 bases between them. Germline CDR1 is LNHNV and CDR2 is YYDKDF (reference sequence). The CDR3 sequence is 15 residues long. CDR3 nucleotide sequence: TGTGCCACCAGCAGAGGAGAAAGCCAGGAAGAGACCCAGTACTTC. Its translation is CATSRGESQEETQYF. The full variable domain, completed using reference TRBV15 and TRBJ2-5, is DAMVIQNPRYQVTQFGKPVTLSCSQTLNHNVMYWYQQKSSQAPKLLFHYYDKDFNNEADTPDNFQSRRPNTSFCFLDIRSPGLGDTAMYLCATSRGESQEETQYFGPGTRLLVL.

Many counts were recorded for this clonotype. The chain uses TRBV10-1 and TRBJ2-7; D might be TRBD2 (6 bases). V was pared by 2 bases and J by 7 bases, with 15 bases between. The CDR3 covers 14 residues. Looked up from germline, CDR1 is WNHNN and CDR2 is SYGVQD (reference sequence). CDR3 protein: CASSEAAGPKEQYF. The CDR3 nucleotides are TGCGCCAGCAGTGAGGCAGCGGGTCCGAAGGAGCAGTACTTC.

This clonotype has only a few counts. V and J are TRBV24-1 and TRBJ1-2; 8 nucleotides align to TRBD1. Germline trimming cut 2 bases from V and 3 bases from J; bases unmatched to any gene: 4. Germline CDR1 reads KGHDR; CDR2 reads SFDVKD. This CDR3 is 15 amino acids long. In nucleotides, the CDR3 is TGTGCCACCAGTGATTCCGGGACAGGAGACTATGGCTACACCTTC. Amino acids: CATSDSGTGDYGYTF.

This clonotype was detected a few times. This chain's CDR3 is CASSLDRDNSPLHF. The DNA for the CDR3 is TGCGCCAGCAGCTTGGACCGGGACAATTCACCCCTCCACTTT. This sequence joins TRBV5-1 and TRBJ1-6, with D perhaps matching TRBD1 (5 bases). Germline V CDR1 and CDR2: SGHRS, YFSETQ. This CDR3 region has 14 residues. V lost 0 bases and J lost 7, with 8 bases in between.

The CDR3: CASSYSGTGGSNQPQHF. CDR3 nucleotide sequence: TGTGCCAGCAGTTACTCAGGGACAGGGGGGAGCAATCAGCCCCAGCATTTT. The rearrangement links TRBV6-6 to TRBJ1-5, with TRBD1 matching over 11 bases. CDR1 and CDR2 (germline): MNHNY, SVGAGI (reference sequence). This CDR3 is built from 17 residues. Trimming cost V 0 bases and J 1 base; bases outside gene matches: 2.

This clonotype appeared a few times. The chain employs TRBV5-8 and TRBJ2-6, with D maybe TRBD2 (6 bases). V lost 4 bases to trimming and J lost 2 bases, with 10 bases between them. The CDR3 has 15 residues. CDR1 and CDR2 from the germline V gene are SGHTS and YDEGEE. In DNA form, the CDR3 reads TGTGCCAGCAGCCCGGAGGGTCCTGGGGCCAACGTCCTGACTTTC. Translating it yields CASSPEGPGANVLTF.

This clonotype was detected many times. The chain carries TRBV5-1 and TRBJ2-5; D uncertain. This CDR3 spans 13 amino acids. Germline loops: CDR1 SGHRS, CDR2 YFSETQ. V lost 2 bases to trimming and J lost 1 base, with 6 bases between them. The CDR3 is CASSFSAQETQYF. The DNA for the CDR3 is TGCGCCAGCAGCTTCAGCGCCCAAGAGACCCAGTACTTC.

In its sample, this clonotype was seen a few times. The rearrangement joins TRBV20-1 to TRBJ2-3; 8 bases fit TRBD1. V shed 4 bases and J 3 bases; nucleotides not matched to a gene: 6. The germline CDR1 and CDR2 sequences are DFQATT and SNEGSKA (reference sequence). The CDR3 is 14 amino acids. DNA for the CDR3: TGCAGTGCTATAAGGACAGGGAAAACAGATACGCAGTATTTT. It codes for CSAIRTGKTDTQYF.